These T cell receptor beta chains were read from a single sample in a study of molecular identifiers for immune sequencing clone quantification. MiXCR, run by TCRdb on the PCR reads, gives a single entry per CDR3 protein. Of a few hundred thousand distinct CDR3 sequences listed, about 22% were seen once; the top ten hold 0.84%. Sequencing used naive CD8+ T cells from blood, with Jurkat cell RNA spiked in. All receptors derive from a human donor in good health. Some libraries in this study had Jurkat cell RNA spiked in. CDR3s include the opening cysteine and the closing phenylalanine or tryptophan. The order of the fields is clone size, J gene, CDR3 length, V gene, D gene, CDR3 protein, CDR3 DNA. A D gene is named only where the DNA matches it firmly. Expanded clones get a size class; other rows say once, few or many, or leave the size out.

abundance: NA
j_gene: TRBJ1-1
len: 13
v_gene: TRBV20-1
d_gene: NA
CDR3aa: CSAREAGVWEAFF
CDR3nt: TGCAGTGCTAGAGAGGCCGGGGTCTGGGAAGCTTTCTTT

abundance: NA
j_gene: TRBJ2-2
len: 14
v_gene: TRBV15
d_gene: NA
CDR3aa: CATSRGRSTGELFF
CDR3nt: TGTGCCACCAGCAGGGGAAGGAGCACCGGGGAGCTGTTTTTT

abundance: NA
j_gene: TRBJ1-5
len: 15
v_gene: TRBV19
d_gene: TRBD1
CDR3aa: CASSLGGRSNQPQHF
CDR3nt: TGTGCCAGTAGTTTAGGGGGCAGGAGCAATCAGCCCCAGCATTTT

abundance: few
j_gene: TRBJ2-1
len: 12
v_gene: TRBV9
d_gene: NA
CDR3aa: CASSVTRNEQFF
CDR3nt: TGTGCCAGCAGCGTGACCCGCAATGAGCAGTTCTTC

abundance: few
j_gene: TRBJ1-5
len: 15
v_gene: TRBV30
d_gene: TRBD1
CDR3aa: CAWSVRQGSGQPQHF
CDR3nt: TGTGCCTGGAGTGTTCGACAGGGAAGCGGTCAGCCCCAGCATTTT

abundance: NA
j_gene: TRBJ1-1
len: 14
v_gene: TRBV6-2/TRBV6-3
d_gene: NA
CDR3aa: CASSYVRTNTEAFF
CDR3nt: TGTGCCAGCAGTTACGTCAGGACGAACACTGAAGCTTTCTTT

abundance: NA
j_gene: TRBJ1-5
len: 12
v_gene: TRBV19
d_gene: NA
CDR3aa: CASSIGPQPQHF
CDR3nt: TGTGCCAGTAGTATCGGTCCTCAGCCCCAGCATTTT

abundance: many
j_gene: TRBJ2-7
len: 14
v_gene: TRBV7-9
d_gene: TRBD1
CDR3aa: CASSFGTEASEQYF
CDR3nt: TGTGCCAGCAGCTTTGGGACAGAAGCTAGCGAGCAGTACTTC

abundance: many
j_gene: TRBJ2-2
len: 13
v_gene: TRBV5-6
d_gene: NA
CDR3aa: CASSLIDTGELFF
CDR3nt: TGTGCCAGCAGCTTGATAGATACCGGGGAGCTGTTTTTT

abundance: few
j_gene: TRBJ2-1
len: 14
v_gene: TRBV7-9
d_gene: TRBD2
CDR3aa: CASTLSGTYNEQFF
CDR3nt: TGTGCCAGCACCCTTAGCGGGACTTACAATGAGCAGTTCTTC

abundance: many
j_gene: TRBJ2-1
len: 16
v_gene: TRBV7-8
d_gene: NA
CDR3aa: CASSLSGDPSYNEQFF
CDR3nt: TGTGCCAGCAGCTTAAGTGGGGACCCCTCCTACAATGAGCAGTTCTTC

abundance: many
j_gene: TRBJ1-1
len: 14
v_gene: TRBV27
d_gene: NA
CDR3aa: CASSWEGSVTEAFF
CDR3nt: TGTGCCAGCAGTTGGGAGGGATCAGTAACTGAAGCTTTCTTT

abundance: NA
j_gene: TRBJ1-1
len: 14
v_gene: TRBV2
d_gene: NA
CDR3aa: CASSNLQRVPEAFF
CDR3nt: TGTGCCAGCAGTAACCTACAGAGGGTGCCTGAAGCTTTCTTT

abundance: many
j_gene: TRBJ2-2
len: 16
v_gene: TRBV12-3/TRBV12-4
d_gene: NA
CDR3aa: CASSSGENTNTGELFF
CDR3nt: TGTGCCAGCAGTTCAGGAGAAAACACGAACACCGGGGAGCTGTTTTTT

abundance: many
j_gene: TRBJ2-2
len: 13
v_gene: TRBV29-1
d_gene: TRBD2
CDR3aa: CSVGTSNTGELFF
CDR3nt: TGCAGCGTCGGGACTAGCAACACCGGGGAGCTGTTTTTT

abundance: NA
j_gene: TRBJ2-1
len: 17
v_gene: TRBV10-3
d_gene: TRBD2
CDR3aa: CAISESSPGLSYNEQFF
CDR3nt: TGTGCCATCAGTGAGTCGTCCCCGGGACTATCCTACAATGAGCAGTTCTTC

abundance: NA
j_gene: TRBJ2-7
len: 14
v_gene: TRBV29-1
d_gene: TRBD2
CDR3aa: CSVELREGPQEQYF
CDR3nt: TGCAGCGTTGAATTACGGGAGGGCCCTCAGGAGCAGTACTTC

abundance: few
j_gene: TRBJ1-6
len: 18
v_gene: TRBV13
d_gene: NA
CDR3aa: CASSLEENPSSYNSPLHF
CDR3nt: TGTGCCAGCAGCTTAGAGGAAAACCCAAGCTCCTATAATTCACCCCTCCACTTT

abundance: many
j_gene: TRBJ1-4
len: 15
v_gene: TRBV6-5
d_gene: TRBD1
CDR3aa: CASSPRDRVSEKLFF
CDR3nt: TGTGCCAGCAGTCCCCGGGACAGGGTCTCTGAAAAACTGTTTTTT

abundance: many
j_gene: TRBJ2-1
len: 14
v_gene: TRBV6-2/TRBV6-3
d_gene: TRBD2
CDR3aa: CASSYGTSYNEQFF
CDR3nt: TGTGCCAGCAGTTACGGGACTAGTTACAATGAGCAGTTCTTC

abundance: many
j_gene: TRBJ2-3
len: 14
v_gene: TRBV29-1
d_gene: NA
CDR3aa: CSVEWGFSTDTQYF
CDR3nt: TGCAGCGTTGAATGGGGCTTCAGCACAGATACGCAGTATTTT

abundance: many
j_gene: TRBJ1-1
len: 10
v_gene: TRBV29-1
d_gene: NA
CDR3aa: CSVRGVMAFF
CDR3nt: TGCAGCGTGCGAGGGGTTATGGCTTTCTTT

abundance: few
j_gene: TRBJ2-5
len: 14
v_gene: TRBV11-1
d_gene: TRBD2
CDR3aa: CASSPAGVVETQYF
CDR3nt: TGTGCCAGCAGTCCAGCGGGAGTCGTTGAGACCCAGTACTTC

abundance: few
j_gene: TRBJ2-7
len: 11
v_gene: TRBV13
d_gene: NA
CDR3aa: CASSPSNEQYF
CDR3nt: TGTGCCAGCAGCCCCTCCAACGAGCAGTACTTC

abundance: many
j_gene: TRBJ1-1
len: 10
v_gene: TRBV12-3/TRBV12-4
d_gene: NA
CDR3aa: CATRNTEAFF
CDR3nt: TGTGCCACCAGGAACACTGAAGCTTTCTTT

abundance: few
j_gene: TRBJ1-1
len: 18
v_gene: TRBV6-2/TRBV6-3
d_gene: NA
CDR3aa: CASSYLGEQEVMNTEAFF
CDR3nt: TGTGCCAGCAGTTACTTGGGGGAACAGGAGGTGATGAACACTGAAGCTTTCTTT

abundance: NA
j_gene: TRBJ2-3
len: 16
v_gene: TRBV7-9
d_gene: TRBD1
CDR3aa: CACSTSGQGATDTQYF
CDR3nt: TGTGCCTGCAGCACCTCGGGACAGGGCGCCACAGATACGCAGTATTTT

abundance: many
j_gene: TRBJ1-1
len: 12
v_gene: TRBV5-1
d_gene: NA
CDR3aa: CASRDSSAEAFF
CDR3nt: TGCGCCAGCAGGGACAGCTCCGCTGAAGCTTTCTTT

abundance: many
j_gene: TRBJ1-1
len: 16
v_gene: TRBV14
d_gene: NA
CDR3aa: CASSQEGFEMNTEAFF
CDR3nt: TGTGCCAGCAGCCAAGAGGGGTTCGAGATGAACACTGAAGCTTTCTTT

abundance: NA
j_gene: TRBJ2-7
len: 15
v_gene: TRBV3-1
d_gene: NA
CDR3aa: CASSQDIGRYYEQYF
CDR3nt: TGTGCCAGCAGCCAAGATATTGGCCGATACTACGAGCAGTACTTC

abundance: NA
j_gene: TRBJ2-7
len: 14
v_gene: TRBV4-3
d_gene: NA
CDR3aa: CASSQGTFAYEQYF
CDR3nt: TGCGCCAGCAGCCAAGGGACGTTCGCCTACGAGCAGTACTTC

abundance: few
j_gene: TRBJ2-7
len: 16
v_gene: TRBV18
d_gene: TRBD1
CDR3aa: CASSLTLQGAYYEQYF
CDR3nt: TGTGCCAGCTCACTCACATTACAGGGGGCTTATTACGAGCAGTACTTC

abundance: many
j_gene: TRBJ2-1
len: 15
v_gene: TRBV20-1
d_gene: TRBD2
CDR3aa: CSADRLAGGGNEQFF
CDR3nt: TGCAGTGCTGACAGACTAGCGGGAGGAGGCAATGAGCAGTTCTTC

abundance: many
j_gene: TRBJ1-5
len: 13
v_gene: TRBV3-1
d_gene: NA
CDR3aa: CASSQGGDQPQHF
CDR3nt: TGTGCCAGCAGCCAAGGGGGCGATCAGCCCCAGCATTTT